This TCR beta chain stems from a study of blood T cell repertoires in COVID-19. Participant age was roughly 18 to 95 years, and participants resided in approximately 24 US areas. Two negative PCRs, clearance, or symptom resolution had been documented for recovered Cohort 3 donors. Assay: immunoSEQ multiplex PCR; the TCRdb copy retains only in-frame clones and omits some. The sample lists approximately 470,000 clones; around 90% were seen once. The V gene end was trimmed by 6 bases and the J gene end by 8 bases; junction bases not matched to a gene: 6. This CDR3 spans 13 amino acids. The TCR sequence derives from a woman aged 18-35 years who had recovered from COVID-19. Sequences were obtained from PBMCs or T cells enriched from blood (not recorded which). This rearrangement joins TRBV12-3 or TRBV12-4 to TRBJ1-4; TRBD1 matches 7 bases. Written as DNA, the CDR3 is TGTGCCAGCAGAGTCGGGACAGCCGAAAAACTGTTTTTT. Protein sequence: CASRVGTAEKLFF.